This T cell receptor (beta chain) was obtained from a study of breast tumors, draining lymph nodes, adjacent tissues. Breast cancer patients provided tissue from their axillary draining lymph nodes. Findings of the study overall: Data only fit, rather than demonstrated, lymph node origin of most tumor T cells. The data were judged consistent with most tumor T cells coming from lymph node and expanding in tumor. Tumors had less TCR diversity than lymph nodes, more than nontumor tissue.

The sample holds many counts of this clonotype. Its antigen is currently unknown. CDR1 is SNHLY and CDR2 is FYNNEI in the germline V gene. This CDR3 is 15 amino acids long. V lost 7 bases and J 2 bases, leaving 12 bases between the germline ends. TCRdb independently ran MiXCR on the multiplex PCR reads; one entry per CDR3 protein. The sample includes 290,000 or so distinct CDR3 sequences, about 33% of them seen just once. The rearrangement uses TRBV2 and TRBJ1-6; D is unclear. The sequenced material came from axillary lymph node tissue. The clonotype was recovered from a female donor with breast cancer. Some clones in this sample may be carry-over from other donors' samples. CDR3 amino acids: CASTGSRPYNSPLHF. In nucleotides, the CDR3 is TGTGCCAGCACCGGGTCCCGACCCTATAATTCACCCCTCCACTTT. Using reference TRBV2 and TRBJ1-6 for the parts outside the CDR3, the full variable domain is EPEVTQTPSHQVTQMGQEVILRCVPISNHLYFYWYRQILGQKVEFLVSFYNNEISEKSEIFDDQFSVERPDGSNFTLKIRSTKLEDSAMYFCASTGSRPYNSPLHFGNGTRLTVT.